The T cell receptor (beta chain) under discussion was sequenced for a study of T-cell memory formation after mild COVID-19. V dropped 2 bases and J dropped 0 bases, with 12 bases sitting between them. CDR1 MNHNS and CDR2 SASEGT come from the germline V gene. The CDR3 is 16 amino acids. This clonotype was observed a handful of times. A single record per CDR3 protein comes from TCRdb applying MiXCR to the 5' RACE reads. The sample consists of about 430,000 distinct CDR3 sequences, 24% of them appearing once. Specimen: PBMCs or a T cell subset sorted from them (not recorded which). The receptor comes from an adult woman who had mild COVID-19 (a few samples of this study predate the infection). Cell type and time point are not known. The V call is TRBV6-1, the J call TRBJ2-3; a possible D gene is TRBD2 (5 bases). The CDR3 loop reads CASSETWRGSTDTQYF. The CDR3 region has the DNA TGTGCCAGCAGTGAAACCTGGAGAGGGAGCACAGATACGCAGTATTTT.